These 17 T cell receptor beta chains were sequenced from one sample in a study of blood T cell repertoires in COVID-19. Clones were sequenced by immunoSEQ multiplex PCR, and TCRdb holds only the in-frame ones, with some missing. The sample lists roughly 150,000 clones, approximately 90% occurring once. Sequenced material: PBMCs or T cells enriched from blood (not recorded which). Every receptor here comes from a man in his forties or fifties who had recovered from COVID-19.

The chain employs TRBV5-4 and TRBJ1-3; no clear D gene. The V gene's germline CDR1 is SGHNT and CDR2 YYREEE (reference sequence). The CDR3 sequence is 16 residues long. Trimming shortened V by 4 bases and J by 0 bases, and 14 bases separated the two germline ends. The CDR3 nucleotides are TGTGCCAGCAGCCGGCCGGGGAAGGCCTCTGGAAACACCATATATTTT. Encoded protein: CASSRPGKASGNTIYF.

The CDR3 loop is CASSRERDSSYGYTF. The DNA of the CDR3 is TGTGCCAGCAGCCGCGAACGGGACAGCTCTTATGGCTACACCTTC. The gene calls are TRBV3-1 (or the pseudogene TRBV3-2) and TRBJ1-2, with 7 bases fitting TRBD1. Germline values: CDR1 LGHDT, CDR2 YNNKEL (reference sequence). The CDR3 has 15 residues. V dropped 4 bases and J dropped 5; count of bases not matched to a gene: 10.

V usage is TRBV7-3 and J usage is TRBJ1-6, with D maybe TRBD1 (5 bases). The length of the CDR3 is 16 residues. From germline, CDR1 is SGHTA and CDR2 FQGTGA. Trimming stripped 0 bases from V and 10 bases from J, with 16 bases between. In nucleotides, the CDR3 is TGTGCCAGCAGCTTAACGGACCAGGGTGGGAGGTCACCCCTCCACTTT. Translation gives CASSLTDQGGRSPLHF.

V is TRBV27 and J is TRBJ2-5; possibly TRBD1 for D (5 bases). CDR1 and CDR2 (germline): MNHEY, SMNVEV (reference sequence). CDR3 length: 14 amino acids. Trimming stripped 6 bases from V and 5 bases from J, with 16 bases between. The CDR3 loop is CASSRTRIGETQYF. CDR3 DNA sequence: TGTGCCAGCAGCCGGACACGGATAGGGGAGACCCAGTACTTC.

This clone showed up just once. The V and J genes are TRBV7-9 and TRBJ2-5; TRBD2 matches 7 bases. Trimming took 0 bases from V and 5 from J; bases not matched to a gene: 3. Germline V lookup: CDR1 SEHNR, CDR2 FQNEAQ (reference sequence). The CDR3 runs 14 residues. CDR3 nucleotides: TGTGCCAGCAGCTTAGCGGGAGGGCGGGAGACCCAGTACTTC. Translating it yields CASSLAGGRETQYF.

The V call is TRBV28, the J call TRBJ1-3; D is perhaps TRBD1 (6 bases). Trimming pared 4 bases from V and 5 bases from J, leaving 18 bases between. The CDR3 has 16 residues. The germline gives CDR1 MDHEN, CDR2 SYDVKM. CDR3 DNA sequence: TGTGCCAGCAGTTCTTATGCCGGGACACTACGAAACACCATATATTTT. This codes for CASSSYAGTLRNTIYF.

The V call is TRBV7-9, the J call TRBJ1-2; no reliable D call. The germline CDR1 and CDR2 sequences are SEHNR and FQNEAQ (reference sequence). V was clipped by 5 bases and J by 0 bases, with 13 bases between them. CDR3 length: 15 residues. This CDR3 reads CASSPPGSSNYGYTF. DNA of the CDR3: TGTGCCAGCAGCCCGCCGGGAAGCTCTAACTATGGCTACACCTTC.

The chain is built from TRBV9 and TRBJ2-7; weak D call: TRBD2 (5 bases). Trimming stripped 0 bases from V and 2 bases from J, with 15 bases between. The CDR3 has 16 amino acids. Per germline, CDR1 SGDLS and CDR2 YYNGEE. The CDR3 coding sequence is TGTGCCAGCAGCGTAGGATCTTCCGGACTGACCTACGAGCAGTACTTC. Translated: CASSVGSSGLTYEQYF.

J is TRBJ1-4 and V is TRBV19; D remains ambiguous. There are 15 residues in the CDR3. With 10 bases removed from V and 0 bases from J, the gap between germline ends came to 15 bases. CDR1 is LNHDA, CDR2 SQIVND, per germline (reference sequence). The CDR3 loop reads CATRIPQATNEKLFF. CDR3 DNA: TGTGCCACCCGTATTCCCCAGGCAACTAATGAAAAACTGTTTTTT.

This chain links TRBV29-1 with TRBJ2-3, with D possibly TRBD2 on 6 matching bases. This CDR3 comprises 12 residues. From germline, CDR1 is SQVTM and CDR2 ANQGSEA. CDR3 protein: CSIGGFTDTQYF. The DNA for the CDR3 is TGCAGTATTGGGGGGTTCACAGATACGCAGTATTTT.

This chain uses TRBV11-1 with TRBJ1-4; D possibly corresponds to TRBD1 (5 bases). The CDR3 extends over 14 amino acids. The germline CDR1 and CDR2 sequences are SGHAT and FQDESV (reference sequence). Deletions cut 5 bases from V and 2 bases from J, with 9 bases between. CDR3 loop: CASSVQATNEKLFF. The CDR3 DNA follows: TGTGCCAGCAGCGTACAGGCGACTAATGAAAAACTGTTTTTT.

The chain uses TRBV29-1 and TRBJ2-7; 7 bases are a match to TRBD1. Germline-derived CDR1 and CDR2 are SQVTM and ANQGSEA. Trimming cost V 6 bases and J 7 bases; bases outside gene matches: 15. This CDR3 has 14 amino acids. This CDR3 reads CSVLPSTGKKEQYF. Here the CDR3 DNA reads TGCAGCGTCCTTCCTTCGACAGGGAAGAAGGAGCAGTACTTC.

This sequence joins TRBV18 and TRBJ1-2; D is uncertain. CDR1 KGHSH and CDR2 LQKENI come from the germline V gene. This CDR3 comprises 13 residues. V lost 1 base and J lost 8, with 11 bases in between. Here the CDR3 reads CASSPLDAGGYTF. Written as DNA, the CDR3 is TGTGCCAGCTCACCACTGGACGCGGGGGGCTACACCTTC.

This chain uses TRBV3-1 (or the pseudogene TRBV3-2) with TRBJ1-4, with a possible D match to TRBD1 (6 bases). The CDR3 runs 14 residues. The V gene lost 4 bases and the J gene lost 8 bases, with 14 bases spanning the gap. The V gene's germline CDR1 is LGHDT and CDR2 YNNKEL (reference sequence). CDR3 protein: CASSPNRVAEKLFF. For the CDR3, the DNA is TGTGCCAGCAGCCCCAACAGGGTAGCGGAAAAACTGTTTTTT.

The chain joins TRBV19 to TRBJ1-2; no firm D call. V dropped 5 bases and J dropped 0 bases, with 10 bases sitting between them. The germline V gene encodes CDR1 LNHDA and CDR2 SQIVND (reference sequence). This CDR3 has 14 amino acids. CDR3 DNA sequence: TGTGCCAGTAGTTTAACAGCTACTAACTATGGCTACACCTTC. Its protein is CASSLTATNYGYTF. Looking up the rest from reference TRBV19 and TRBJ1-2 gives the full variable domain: DGGITQSPKYLFRKEGQNVTLSCEQNLNHDAMYWYRQDPGQGLRLIYYSQIVNDFQKGDIAEGYSVSREKKESFPLTVTSAQKNPTAFYLCASSLTATNYGYTFGSGTRLTVV.

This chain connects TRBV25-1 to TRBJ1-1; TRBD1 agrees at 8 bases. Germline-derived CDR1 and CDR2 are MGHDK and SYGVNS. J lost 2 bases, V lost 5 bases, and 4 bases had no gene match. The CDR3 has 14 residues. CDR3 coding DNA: TGTGCCAGCAGTTACAGGGGGGGAAACACTGAAGCTTTCTTT. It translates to CASSYRGGNTEAFF.

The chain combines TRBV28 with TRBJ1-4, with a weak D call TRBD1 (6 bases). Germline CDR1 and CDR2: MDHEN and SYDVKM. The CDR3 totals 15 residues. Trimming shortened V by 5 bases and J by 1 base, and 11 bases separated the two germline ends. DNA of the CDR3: TGTGCCAGCAGTCAATTCAGGGGAACTAATGAAAAACTGTTTTTT. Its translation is CASSQFRGTNEKLFF.